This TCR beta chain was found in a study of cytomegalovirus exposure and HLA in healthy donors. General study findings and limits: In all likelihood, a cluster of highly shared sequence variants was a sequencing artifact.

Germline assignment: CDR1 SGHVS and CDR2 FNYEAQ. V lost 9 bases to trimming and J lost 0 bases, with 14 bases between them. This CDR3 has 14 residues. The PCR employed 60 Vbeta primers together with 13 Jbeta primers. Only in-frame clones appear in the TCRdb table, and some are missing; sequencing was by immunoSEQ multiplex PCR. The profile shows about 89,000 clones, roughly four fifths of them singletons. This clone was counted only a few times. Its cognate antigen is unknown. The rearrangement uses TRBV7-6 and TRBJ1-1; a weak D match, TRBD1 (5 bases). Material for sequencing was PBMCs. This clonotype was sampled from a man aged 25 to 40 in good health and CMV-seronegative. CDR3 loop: CARGPLELNTEAFF. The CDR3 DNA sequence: TGTGCCAGGGGGCCCCTCGAGTTGAACACTGAAGCTTTCTTT.